This T cell receptor beta chain was documented in a study of graft-versus-host responses after intestinal transplantation. Overall study context: After anti-thymocyte globulin induction, recipients took tacrolimus and steroids for 3 to 4 years.

Study-level points and caveats: Marrow from the recipient contained GvH clones, some of which had appeared first in ileum or blood. Graft-donor T cell macrochimerism in patients accompanied high graft-versus-host to host-versus-graft clonal ratios in allografts.

The authors combined approximately 200,000 CFSE-labeled responder cells with approximately 200,000 irradiated, violet-dye-labeled stimulator cells in plates. Germline V lookup: CDR1 MNHEY, CDR2 SVGAGI. The CDR3 length is 13 residues. V gave up 8 bases and J gave up 9 bases, with 14 bases separating them. Profiled with immunoSEQ multiplex PCR; TCRdb holds only in-frame clones, not every one. This sample has 13,000 to 15,000 clones, with about 36% found just once. Sequences were derived from alloreactive CD4+ T cells from a mixed lymphocyte reaction culture, sampled before intestinal transplant. The subset: CFSE-low proliferating T cells sorted from roughly 6-day pre-transplant mixed lymphocyte reaction (GvH or HvG direction). The TCR comes from a human patient who received an intestinal transplant. V is TRBV6-5 and J is TRBJ1-6; D not resolved. In DNA form, the CDR3 reads TGTGCCAGCCGCCTCGGTAACCTTTCACCCCTCCACTTT. Translation gives CASRLGNLSPLHF.